This entry lists 6 T cell receptor beta chains sequenced from one sample in a study of cytomegalovirus exposure and HLA in healthy donors. With 60 Vbeta and 13 Jbeta primers, the PCR was carried out. This table comes from immunoSEQ multiplex PCR, and its TCRdb copy is limited to in-frame clones, with some not included. The listing contains 65,000 to 95,000 clones. The sample comprised PBMCs. Every receptor here comes from a man between 25 and 39 years old in good health and CMV-seronegative.

With respect to this clone: Other DNA sequences from this sample encode an identical CDR3 as well. V usage is TRBV7-2 and J usage is TRBJ2-7; a weak D match, TRBD2 (5 bases). Germline CDR1 is SGHTA and CDR2 is FQGNSA. Trimming took off 5 bases at V and 0 bases at J, with 11 bases between the two ends. The CDR3 length is 14 residues. The CDR3 bases are TGTGCCAGCAGCGTACAAGGGAGCTCCTACGAGCAGTACTTC. Protein sequence: CASSVQGSSYEQYF.

This chain uses TRBV11-3 with TRBJ1-1; D uncertain. The germline gives CDR1 SGHNT, CDR2 YENEEA. The V gene lost 4 bases and the J gene lost 4 bases, with 16 bases spanning the gap. The CDR3 sequence is 15 residues long. CDR3 sequence reads: CASSSTFPVTTEAFF. As DNA, the CDR3 is TGTGCCAGCAGCTCCACCTTTCCAGTTACCACTGAAGCTTTCTTT.

The V gene is TRBV5-1, the J gene TRBJ2-1, with 8 positions matching TRBD2. This CDR3 is built from 16 residues. Germline V gives CDR1 SGHRS, CDR2 YFSETQ. Unmatched junction bases numbered 6, after V lost 0 bases and J lost 4 bases. DNA of the CDR3: TGCGCCAGCAGCTTGGTTAGACTAGCGAGGTACAATGAGCAGTTCTTC. The encoded protein is CASSLVRLARYNEQFF.

The V and J genes are TRBV29-1 and TRBJ2-3; 7 positions match TRBD2. Germline CDR1 reads SQVTM; CDR2 reads ANQGSEA. Trimming took 4 bases from V and 0 from J; bases not matched to a gene: 1. The CDR3 runs to 13 residues. The CDR3 coding sequence is TGCAGCGTTGTCGGGGGGAGCACAGATACGCAGTATTTT. Protein: CSVVGGSTDTQYF.

The J gene is TRBJ2-7, the V gene TRBV9; D might be TRBD2 (7 bases). This CDR3 contains 15 residues. Germline-derived CDR1 and CDR2 are SGDLS and YYNGEE. V lost 4 bases, J lost 3 bases, and 17 bases lay in between. The CDR3 coding sequence is TGTGCCAGCAGCCTTGGGGGGGGCGGCTTCTACGAGCAGTACTTC. Translated, it gives CASSLGGGGFYEQYF. Variable domain in full (rest from reference TRBV9 and TRBJ2-7): DSGVTQTPKHLITATGQRVTLRCSPRSGDLSVYWYQQSLDQGLQFLIQYYNGEERAKGNILERFSAQQFPDLHSELNLSSLELGDSALYFCASSLGGGGFYEQYFGPGTRLTVT.

The rearrangement uses TRBV5-1 and TRBJ1-1, with 9 positions matching TRBD1. Trimming removed 4 bases from V and 3 bases from J; junction bases left unmatched: 7. CDR1 is SGHRS, CDR2 YFSETQ, per germline. This CDR3 contains 15 residues. The CDR3 DNA reads as TGCGCCAGCAGCGGAAAGGACAGGGGCGACACTGAAGCTTTCTTT. This encodes CASSGKDRGDTEAFF.